A single sample gave rise to the 12 T cell receptor beta chains below, sequenced in a study of regulatory T cells in long-lasting Graves disease. Time point: newly diagnosed GD, antithyroid drugs for less than 3 months. With RNA extracted from PBMCs as input, the TCR library was made. In building TCR beta libraries, iRepertoire HTBI primers were used together with Arm-PCR of CDR3 regions. TCRdb passed the multiplex PCR reads through MiXCR, listing each CDR3 protein once. The table has 550,000 to 600,000 distinct CDR3 sequences, 16% seen once. These data were likewise used in another study, on T cells in Graves' hyperthyroidism and ophthalmopathy.

This specimen consisted of peripheral blood mononuclear cells (PBMCs), obtained at new diagnosis, from a patient treated with antithyroid drugs. These receptors all stem from a man aged 18 to 29 with Graves disease.

This clonotype turned up a few times. The DNA of the CDR3 is TGTGCCAGCTTGTCCGGGCAGGGGGCTGCCGAGCAGTACTTC. Translated: CASLSGQGAAEQYF. The J gene is TRBJ2-7, the V gene TRBV18, with 8 bases identical to TRBD1. J lost 6 bases, V lost 7 bases, and 11 bases had no gene match. Germline lookup yields CDR1 KGHSH and CDR2 LQKENI. The length of the CDR3 is 14 residues.

This clonotype has at least ten counts. The chain joins TRBV12-3 or TRBV12-4 to TRBJ1-6; no definite D call. The CDR3 contains 16 residues. Trimming took off 3 bases at V and 7 bases at J, with 16 bases between the two ends. Here the CDR3 reads CASSLGMGGSNSPLHF. The CDR3 DNA sequence: TGTGCCAGCAGTTTGGGCATGGGAGGCAGCAATTCACCCCTCCACTTT.

V and J are TRBV19 and TRBJ2-3; TRBD1 might be the D (5 bases). The germline gives CDR1 LNHDA, CDR2 SQIVND (reference sequence). The V end was cut by 1 base, the J end by 1 base, with 6 bases between. The CDR3 covers 14 residues. The CDR3 nucleotides read TGTGCCAGTAGTATAGTACAGGGCACAGATACGCAGTATTTT. Residues: CASSIVQGTDTQYF.

Comments on this clonotype: This sequence may be a read error, since a much larger clone differs from it by one base. The V gene is TRBV27, the J gene TRBJ2-7, with TRBD2 matching 10 bases. This CDR3 region has 14 residues. Germline V gives CDR1 MNHEY, CDR2 SMNVEV (reference sequence). CDR3 residues: CASSISIAGGEQYF. The CDR3, as DNA: TGTGCCAGCAGTATATCGATAGCGGGAGGCGAGCAGTACTTC.

This clonotype has a handful of counts. V usage is TRBV11-2 and J usage is TRBJ1-1; D may be TRBD1 (6 bases). The CDR3 length is 15 residues. Trimming pared 2 bases from V and 5 bases from J, leaving 15 bases between. Germline V CDR1 and CDR2: SGHAT, FQNNGV. The DNA for the CDR3 is TGTGCCAGCAGCTTACACAGGGAGATAGGAACTGAAGCTTTCTTT. This codes for CASSLHREIGTEAFF.

As to this clonotype: One junction end does not reproduce the germline sequence, and a read error may be involved. The CDR3: CTSTQLTGEQFF. The CDR3, as DNA: TGTACCAGCACCCAGCTAACAGGGGAGCAGTTCTTC. The chain links TRBV11-2 to TRBJ2-1; tentative D call: TRBD1 (6 bases). From germline, CDR1 is SGHAT and CDR2 FQNNGV. The CDR3 runs 12 residues.

This clonotype has a handful of counts. V usage is TRBV9 and J usage is TRBJ2-1; 10 positions match TRBD2. Germline V gene data show CDR1 as SGDLS and CDR2 as YYNGEE. The CDR3 totals 18 residues. J was trimmed by 6 bases and V by 1 base; bases with no gene match: 13. The CDR3 region has the DNA TGTGCCAGCAGCGTACGGGAAGAGCGGGAGGGGCGTCTCAATGAGCAGTTCTTC. Translating it yields CASSVREEREGRLNEQFF.

This clonotype was counted a single time. This rearrangement joins TRBV9 to TRBJ2-3; D is possibly TRBD1 (5 bases). V lost 0 bases to trimming and J lost 5 bases, with 19 bases between them. The CDR3 has 17 residues. CDR1 is SGDLS and CDR2 is YYNGEE in the germline V gene. This chain's CDR3 is CASSVGVRQGHLDTQYF. CDR3 coding DNA: TGTGCCAGCAGCGTAGGAGTCCGGCAGGGTCATTTAGATACGCAGTATTTT.

The CDR3 loop reads CASSSDSRYEQYF. The CDR3 DNA sequence: TGTGCCAGCAGCTCCGACAGTCGCTACGAGCAGTACTTC. The gene calls are TRBV7-9 and TRBJ2-7; a possible D gene is TRBD1 (5 bases). CDR3 length equals 13 residues. Trimming removed 4 bases from V and 3 bases from J, with 10 bases in between. The germline gives CDR1 SEHNR, CDR2 FQNEAQ (reference sequence).

This clonotype was counted at least ten times. The CDR3: CAIRRERTFGSYEQYF. The CDR3 nucleotides read TGTGCCATCAGGCGGGAACGCACCTTCGGGTCCTACGAGCAGTACTTC. The chain links TRBV10-3 to TRBJ2-7, with a possible D match to TRBD2 (6 bases). CDR3 length: 16 residues. CDR1 and CDR2 (germline): ENHRY, SYGVKD. Trimming took off 6 bases at V and 1 base at J, with 19 bases between the two ends.

This clonotype has only a few counts. The gene calls are TRBV5-1 and TRBJ2-2; a weak D match, TRBD2 (5 bases). Trimming removed 1 base at V and 2 bases at J, with 12 bases between. This CDR3 has 16 amino acids. Germline lookup yields CDR1 SGHRS and CDR2 YFSETQ. CDR3 nucleotide sequence: TGCGCCAGCAGCTTGTGGGAGACCGCCAACACCGGGGAGCTGTTTTTT. It translates to CASSLWETANTGELFF. Supplemented by reference TRBV5-1 and TRBJ2-2, the full variable domain reads KAGVTQTPRYLIKTRGQQVTLSCSPISGHRSVSWYQQTPGQGLQFLFEYFSETQRNKGNFPGRFSGRQFSNSRSEMNVSTLELGDSALYLCASSLWETANTGELFFGEGSRLTVL.

The sample holds many counts of this clonotype. This chain connects TRBV19 to TRBJ2-1; 12 bases line up with TRBD2. Germline CDR1 reads LNHDA; CDR2 reads SQIVND (reference sequence). This CDR3 is 19 amino acids long. J gave up 5 bases and V 5 bases, and 16 bases lay outside the gene matches. The CDR3 protein is CASSRRRSSGRAYNNEQFF. CDR3 in DNA: TGTGCCAGTAGTCGGAGGAGGTCTAGCGGGAGGGCGTACAACAATGAGCAGTTCTTC.